The table lists the clone carrying this T cell receptor beta chain with a few counts. Generated by immunoSEQ multiplex PCR, the TCRdb table keeps only in-frame clones and is missing some. The table lists some 400,000 clones, around 89% of them singletons. The entry originates in a study of Ad26.COV2.S vaccination and SARS-CoV-2 variants. The treatment was: around 19 received Ad26.COV2.S at low or high dose, single or two shots; roughly five received placebo; per-sample allocation not given. All samples were drawn on day 63, counting from the first vaccine or placebo injection. V was trimmed by 7 bases and J by 8 bases, leaving 14 bases between them. The CDR3 runs 13 residues. Germline V gives CDR1 MNHEY, CDR2 SVGAGI.

Sequenced here: peripheral blood, sampled in a trial of Ad26.COV2.S vaccine versus placebo. This chain links TRBV6-5 with TRBJ1-4; D is uncertain. The receptor's source is a person aged 18-65 years who received the Ad26.COV2.S COVID-19 vaccine or a placebo. CDR3 protein: CASTQEVGEKLFF. CDR3 nucleotide sequence: TGTGCCAGCACTCAGGAGGTCGGGGAAAAACTGTTTTTT.